The entry below gives a single T cell receptor beta chain sequence along with its context. The record originates from a study of cytomegalovirus exposure and HLA in healthy donors. The PCR made use of 60 Vbeta and 13 Jbeta primers. Profiled with immunoSEQ multiplex PCR; TCRdb holds only in-frame clones, not every one. Of some 180,000 clones listed, over 65% were seen once; the top ten hold 2.9%. Among the donors, all were healthy bone marrow donors. The CDR3 spans 14 residues. Germline CDR1 reads SGDLS; CDR2 reads YYNGEE. Trimming took off 2 bases at V and 6 bases at J, with 11 bases between the two ends.

The sequence came from a woman aged 25 to 39 in good health and CMV-seronegative. V gene TRBV9 combines with J gene TRBJ1-4; weak D call: TRBD1 (5 bases). The sequenced material came from PBMCs. CDR3 protein: CASSVTGGDEKLFF. Here the CDR3 DNA reads TGTGCCAGCAGCGTTACAGGAGGGGATGAAAAACTGTTTTTT.